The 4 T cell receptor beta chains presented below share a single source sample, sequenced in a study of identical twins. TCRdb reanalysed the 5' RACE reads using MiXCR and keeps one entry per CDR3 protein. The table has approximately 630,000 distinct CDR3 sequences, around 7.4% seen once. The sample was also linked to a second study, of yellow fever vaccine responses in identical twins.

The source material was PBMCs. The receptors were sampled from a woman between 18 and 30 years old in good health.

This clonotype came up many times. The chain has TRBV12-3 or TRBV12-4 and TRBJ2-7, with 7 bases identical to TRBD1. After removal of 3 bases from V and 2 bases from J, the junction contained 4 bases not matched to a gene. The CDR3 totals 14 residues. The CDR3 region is CASSFRTGPYEQYF. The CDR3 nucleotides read TGTGCCAGCAGTTTTAGGACAGGACCCTACGAGCAGTACTTC.

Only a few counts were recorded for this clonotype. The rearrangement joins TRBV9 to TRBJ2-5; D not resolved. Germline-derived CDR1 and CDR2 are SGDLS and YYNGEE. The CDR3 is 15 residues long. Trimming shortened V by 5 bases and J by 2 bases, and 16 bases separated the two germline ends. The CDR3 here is CASSPAEGRQETQYF. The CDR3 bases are TGTGCCAGCAGTCCCGCCGAAGGTCGACAAGAGACCCAGTACTTC.

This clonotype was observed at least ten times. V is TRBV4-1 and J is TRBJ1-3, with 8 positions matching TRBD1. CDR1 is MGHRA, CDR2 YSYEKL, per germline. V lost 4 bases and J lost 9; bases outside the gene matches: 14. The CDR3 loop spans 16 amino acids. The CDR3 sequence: CASSPTGDILRGTIYF. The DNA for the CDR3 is TGCGCCAGCAGCCCGACAGGGGACATACTCCGTGGCACCATATATTTT.

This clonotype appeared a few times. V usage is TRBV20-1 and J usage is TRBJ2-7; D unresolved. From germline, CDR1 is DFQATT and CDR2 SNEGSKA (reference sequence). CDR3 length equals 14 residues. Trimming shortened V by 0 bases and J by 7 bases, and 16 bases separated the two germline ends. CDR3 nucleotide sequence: TGCAGTGCTAGAGACACAGTGCCCTCTGATGAGCAGTACTTC. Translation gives CSARDTVPSDEQYF.